This T cell receptor beta chain was identified during a study of CXCR3-negative and CXCR3-positive naive CD8 T cells. General study findings and limits: The TRB CDR3s that CXCR3-positive naive cells carried were more hydrophobic than those of CXCR3-negative naive cells.

The germline V gene encodes CDR1 LGHNT and CDR2 FRNRAP. This CDR3 contains 14 residues. Measured by frequency, this clonotype is medium-sized. As yet, its antigen is unknown. The authors prepared UMI-labeled TRB cDNA libraries by 5' RACE. TCRdb re-called the 5' RACE reads and gives one entry per CDR3 protein, without DNA. Its table lists thousands of distinct CDR3 sequences. The material sequenced was naive CXCR3+ CD8+ T cells from blood. The sample's subset: CD45RO-CCR7+CD27+CD95- naive CD8+ T cells expressing CXCR3 (TNR3+). The V call is TRBV12-5, the J call TRBJ2-1; lacking DNA, the TRBD2 call made by TCRdb goes unchecked. This sequence was found in a human donor in good health. Some clones in this sample may be carry-over from other donors' samples. CDR3 amino acids: CASGLGGVYNEQFF. Full variable domain (rest looked up from reference TRBV12-5 and TRBJ2-1): DARVTQTPRHKVTEMGQEVTMRCQPILGHNTVFWYRQTMMQGLELLAYFRNRAPLDDSGMPKDRFSAEMPDATLATLKIQPSEPRDSAVYFCASGLGGVYNEQFFGPGTRLTVL.